This T cell receptor beta chain was profiled in a study of CD8 T cells in ankylosing spondylitis. The study, taken as a whole, reports: The clones that were linked to disease were reported to be significantly enriched in matched synovial fluid samples from ankylosing spondylitis patients. What seemed typical of ankylosing spondylitis blood was a TCR beta motif built from roughly eight highly homologous variants.

MiXCR, run by TCRdb on the 5' RACE reads, gives a single entry per CDR3 protein. Of around 180,000 distinct CDR3 sequences listed, 13% are singletons. About this clonotype: Its target is not known.

There are 15 residues in the CDR3. V gave up 5 bases and J gave up 1 base, with 11 bases separating them. The receptor was isolated from a female donor with ankylosing spondylitis or in good health (not recorded which). Sequencing input: blood, either unsorted or a sorted T cell fraction (not recorded which). The chain has TRBV12-3 or TRBV12-4 and TRBJ1-4, with D hard to call. The CDR3 DNA reads as TGTGCCAGCAGTCCACGAACCCGAACTAATGAAAAACTGTTTTTT. Translated, it gives CASSPRTRTNEKLFF.